This TCR beta chain is drawn from a study of blood T cells in healthy people across ages. There are a few counts of this clonotype. A second PCR, run for roughly 7 to 12 cycles, used a sample-barcoded 5' primer plus a J-beta primer mix. Carrying 12 random nucleotides, a template-switch adaptor labeled each individual cDNA molecule. The yield of each sample was at least 2.5 million CDR3-containing paired-end reads. TCRdb processed the 5' RACE reads anew with MiXCR; each CDR3 protein has one entry. Counted here are 700,000 or so distinct CDR3 sequences, 22% occurring once; the ten biggest clones make up under 25%. Germline V gene lookup returns CDR1 MNHEY and CDR2 SVGEGT. This CDR3 region has 16 residues.

The clonotype originates from a man aged 65-85 years in good health. Sequencing input: blood. V and J are TRBV6-2 or TRBV6-3 and TRBJ2-5; 7 bases match TRBD2. The J call may not be correct, given that the DNA end is closer to TRBJ2-7. The CDR3 is CASSYPGGYTTYEQYV. The CDR3 region has the DNA TGTGCCAGCAGTTACCCGGGAGGCTACACTACCTACGAGCAGTACGTC.